Sequencing of this T cell receptor beta chain was carried out in a study of T-cell reconstitution after alpha-beta-depleted transplantation in children. This CDR3 comprises 14 residues. The germline V and J ends were trimmed by 3 bases and 3 bases, with 12 bases remaining between them. Germline assignment: CDR1 DFQATT and CDR2 SNEGSKA (reference sequence). Unique molecular identifiers were incorporated when the TCRbeta library was constructed. TCRdb itself ran the PCR reads through MiXCR, one entry per CDR3 protein. The sample lists roughly 400,000 distinct CDR3 sequences; 43% were seen once. The source is a girl aged 2 to 9 with aplastic anemia, due to receive a stem cell transplant. Here the sequenced sample was PBMCs, taken before TCRalphabeta/CD19-depleted stem cell transplant. The chain uses TRBV20-1 and TRBJ1-5, with D possibly matching TRBD1 (5 bases). CDR3 sequence reads: CSARGGAPNQPQHF. The CDR3 DNA sequence: TGCAGTGCTAGGGGAGGGGCGCCCAATCAGCCCCAGCATTTT.